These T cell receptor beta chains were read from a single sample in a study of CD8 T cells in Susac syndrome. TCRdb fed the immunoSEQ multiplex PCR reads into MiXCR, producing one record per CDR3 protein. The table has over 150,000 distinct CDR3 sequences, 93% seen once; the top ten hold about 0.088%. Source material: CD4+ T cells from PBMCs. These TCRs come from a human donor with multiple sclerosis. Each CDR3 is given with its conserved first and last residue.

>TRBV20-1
CSAMPGLAAETQYF
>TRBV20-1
CSARDIMGQRYGYTF
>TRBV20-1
CSARGPGVGYEQYF
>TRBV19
CASRGTGAVEETQYF
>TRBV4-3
CASSQEVDSYNEQFF
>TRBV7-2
CASTPTSSYNEQFF
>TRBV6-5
CASSYSADSGNTIYF
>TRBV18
CASSWTGQEQPQHF
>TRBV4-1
CASSHPPFNLKPSTDTQYF
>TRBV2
CALSGPGRSTGGLFF
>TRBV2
CASNYHTDTQYF
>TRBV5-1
CASSLGGGLAKNIQYF
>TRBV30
CAWSSPADTEAFF
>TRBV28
CASSLGPYTDTQYF
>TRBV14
CASTPSGVSYEQYF
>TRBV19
CASSKDRGTYEQYF
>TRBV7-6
CASSPGRGPYEQYF
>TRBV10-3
CAIAAGVTEAFF
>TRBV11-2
CASSLDQGYTQYF
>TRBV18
CASSPLAVNYGYTF
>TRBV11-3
CASSLGRMNTEAFF
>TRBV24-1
CATTIRSPPGLAFNEQFF
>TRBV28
CASRSPYYGTVDTGELFF
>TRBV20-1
CSAFRKGQPQHF
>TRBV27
CASTPPRGRRDSPLHF
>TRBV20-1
CSAREPAGGQETQYF
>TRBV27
CASSLEGPYEQYF
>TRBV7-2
CASSQRGQETQYF
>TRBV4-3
CASSQDWEGAGGNTIYF
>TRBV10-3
CAIRGWTGETNEQFF